These T cell receptor beta chains were read from a single sample in a study of blood T cells in healthy people across ages. Using its own MiXCR run on the 5' RACE reads, TCRdb lists one record per CDR3 protein. The table records about 1.4 million distinct CDR3 sequences, approximately 63% of them present only once. Material for sequencing was blood. The receptor set was obtained from a man in his late teens or twenties in good health. The CDR3 runs from the conserved cysteine through the conserved F or W. D genes are given only for firm matches. Clone size appears in some rows only: once, few, many, or a class for an expanded clone.

TRBD2	NA	TRBJ2-1	TRBV11-2	TGTGCCAGCAGCTTATCGGGTCGCGGGGGGGCTCAGTTCTTC	CASSLSGRGGAQFF
TRBD1	few	TRBJ2-3	TRBV20-1	TGCAGTGCCGTAGGACAGGTGGGGGATACGCAGTATTTT	CSAVGQVGDTQYF
NA	few	TRBJ1-2	TRBV10-3	TGTGCCATCAGTGAGTCGGACGGACAGCAAGACGGCTACACCTTC	CAISESDGQQDGYTF
TRBD1	NA	TRBJ2-2	TRBV7-9	TGTGCCAGCTCGAAGGGGGCCAACACCGGGGAGCTGTTTTTT	CASSKGANTGELFF
TRBD1	few	TRBJ2-7	TRBV5-1	TGCGCCAGCAGCTTTTCTCCCGGGACAGCCTACGAGCAGTACTTC	CASSFSPGTAYEQYF
NA	few	TRBJ2-1	TRBV7-2	TGTGCCAGCAGCTCGGGAGCTTGGGGGAATGAGCAGTTCTTC	CASSSGAWGNEQFF
TRBD2	NA	TRBJ2-5	TRBV14	TGTGCCAGCAGCCGGACTAGCGGGGGGAAAGAGACCCAGTACTTC	CASSRTSGGKETQYF
NA	few	TRBJ2-1	TRBV5-4	TGTGCCAGCACCTTGGGACCGGACCATGAGCAGTTCTTC	CASTLGPDHEQFF
TRBD1	few	TRBJ2-7	TRBV29-1	TGCAGCGTTGCCCCGACAGGGGCCTACGAGCAGTACTTC	CSVAPTGAYEQYF
TRBD1	NA	TRBJ1-2	TRBV6-6	TGTGCCAGCAGTCTACGACGCGACAGGGGGTACGGCTACACCTTC	CASSLRRDRGYGYTF
TRBD2	few	TRBJ2-3	TRBV5-6	TGTGCCAGCAGCTCTAGGACTAGCGGGAGTGGGGGCACAGATACGCAGTATTTT	CASSSRTSGSGGTDTQYF
NA	NA	TRBJ1-6	TRBV27	TGTGCCAGCAGTTTAGGGTGGAACGTTAATTCACCCCTCCACTTT	CASSLGWNVNSPLHF